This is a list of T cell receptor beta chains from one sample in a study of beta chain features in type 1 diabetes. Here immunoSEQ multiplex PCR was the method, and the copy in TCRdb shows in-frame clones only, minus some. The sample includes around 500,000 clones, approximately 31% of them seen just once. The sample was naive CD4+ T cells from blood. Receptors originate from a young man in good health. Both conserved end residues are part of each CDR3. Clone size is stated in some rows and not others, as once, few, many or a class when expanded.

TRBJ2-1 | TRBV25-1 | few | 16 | CASSAFSTSGANEQFF
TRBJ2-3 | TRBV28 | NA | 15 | CASTPPGAPTDTQYF
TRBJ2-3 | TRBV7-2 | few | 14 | CASSFGLGADTQYF
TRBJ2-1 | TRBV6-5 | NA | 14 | CASSYGRASTEQFF
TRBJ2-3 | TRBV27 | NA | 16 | CASSLGAARGTDTQYF
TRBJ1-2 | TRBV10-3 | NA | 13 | CAISEWAGYGYTF
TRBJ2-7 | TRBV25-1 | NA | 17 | CASSEWWGTGKTYEQYF
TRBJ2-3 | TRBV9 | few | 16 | CASSVAGDPTTDTQYF
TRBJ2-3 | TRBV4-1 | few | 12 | CASSHPMDTQYF
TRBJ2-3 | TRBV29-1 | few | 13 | CSGTGLEIGTRYF
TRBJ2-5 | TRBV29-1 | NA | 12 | CSVDQGEETQYF
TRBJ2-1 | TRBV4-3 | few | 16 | CASSQARGFAYNEQFF
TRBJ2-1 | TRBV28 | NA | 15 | CASTTAGGFYNEQFF
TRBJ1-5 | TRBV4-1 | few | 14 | CASSQDGEEGPQHF
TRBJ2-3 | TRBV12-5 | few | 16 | CASGLPRGLAADTQYF
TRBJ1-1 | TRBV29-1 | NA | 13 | CSGAGTDNTEAFF
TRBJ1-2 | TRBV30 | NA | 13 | CAWSGGIHYGYTF
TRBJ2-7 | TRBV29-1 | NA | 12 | CSVLGLSYEQYF
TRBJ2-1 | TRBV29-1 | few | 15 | CSVEEHLAPYNEQFF
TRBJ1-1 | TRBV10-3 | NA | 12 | CAISPGNTEAFF
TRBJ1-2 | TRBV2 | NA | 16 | CASSEVWTGSNYGYTF
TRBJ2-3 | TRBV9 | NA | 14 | CASSVDLGTDTQYF
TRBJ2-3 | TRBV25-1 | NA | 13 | CASSESDFHTQYF
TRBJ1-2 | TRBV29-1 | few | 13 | CSVYPAEIYGYTF
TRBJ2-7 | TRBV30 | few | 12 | CAWGGDRYEQYF
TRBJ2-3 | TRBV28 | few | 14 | CASRSGTFTRTQYF
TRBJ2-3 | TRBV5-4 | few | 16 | CASSLRVAGITDTQYF
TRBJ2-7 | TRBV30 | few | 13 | CAFSVGTGGEQYF
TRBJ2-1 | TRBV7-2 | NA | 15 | CASSPGREWYNEQFF
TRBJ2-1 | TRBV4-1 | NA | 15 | CASSGGLAGGGEQFF
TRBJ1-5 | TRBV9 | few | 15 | CASSADGNSNQPQHF
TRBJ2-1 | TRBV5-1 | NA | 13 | CASSRSSYNEQFF
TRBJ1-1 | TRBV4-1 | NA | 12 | CASKRQESEAFF
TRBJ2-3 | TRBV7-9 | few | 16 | CASSAGQAGLTDTQYF
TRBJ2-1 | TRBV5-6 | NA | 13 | CASSLYGLSEQFF
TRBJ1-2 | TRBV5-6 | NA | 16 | CASSPEGIRPSYGYTF
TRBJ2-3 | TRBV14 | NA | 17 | CASSQESRTSGTDTQYF
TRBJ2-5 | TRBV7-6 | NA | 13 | CASSLSQGETQYF
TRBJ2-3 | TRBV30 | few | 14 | CAWSNGRSTDTQYF
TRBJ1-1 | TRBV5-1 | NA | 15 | CASSDHRAAGTEAFF
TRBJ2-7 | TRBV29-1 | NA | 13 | CSVVGLPSYEQYF
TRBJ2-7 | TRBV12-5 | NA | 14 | CASGSGQGPYEQYF
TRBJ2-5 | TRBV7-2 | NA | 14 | CASSSDRARETQYF
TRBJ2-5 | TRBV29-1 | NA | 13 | CSVESGVEETQYF
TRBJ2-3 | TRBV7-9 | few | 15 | CASRKPGLAADTQYF
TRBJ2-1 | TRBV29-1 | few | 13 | CSVGLAVYNEQFF
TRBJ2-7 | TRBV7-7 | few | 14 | CASSPLGRFYEQYF
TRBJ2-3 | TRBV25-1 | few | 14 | CASSDMRGPDTQYF
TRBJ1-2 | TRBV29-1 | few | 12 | CSVETDDYGYTF
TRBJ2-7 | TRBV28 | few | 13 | CASSEGGAYEQYF
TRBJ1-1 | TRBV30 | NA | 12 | CAWGKGHTEAFF
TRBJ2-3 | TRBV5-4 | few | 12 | CASSPNPDTQYF
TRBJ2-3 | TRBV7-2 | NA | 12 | CASSQVVLSQYF
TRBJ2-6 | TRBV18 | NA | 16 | CASSPPRVIVANVLTF